Following are 28 T cell receptor beta chains from one sample sequenced in a study of long-term antiretroviral therapy in people with HIV (dated 2022 in TCRdb). The immunoSEQ hsTCRB v3.0 assay was used at survey level resolution for TRB variable region sequencing. Held by TCRdb, this immuneACCESS table contains in-frame sequences only and omits some clones. Under half of the omission traces to an unresolved V gene where checked; the cause of the rest is unknown. Recorded for this sample are around 21,000 clones; roughly 80% of them occurred a single time. Around 4% of the sample rests with the top ten. This specimen was unsorted PBMCs, taken roughly 5.9 years after starting antiretroviral therapy. All receptors derive from a man aged 30 to 45 with HIV.

This clone was seen only once. The chain is built from TRBV27 and TRBJ2-1; 11 bases align to TRBD2. The CDR3 covers 17 residues. The V gene's germline CDR1 is MNHEY and CDR2 SMNVEV (reference sequence). The junction had 10 bases not matched to a gene; V was cut back by 3 bases and J by 6 bases. This chain's CDR3 is CASSFTTSGTAGNEQFF. In DNA, the CDR3 is TGTGCCAGCAGTTTTACGACTAGCGGGACGGCAGGCAATGAGCAGTTCTTC.

The CDR3 is CASSPSQGANNQPQHF. The DNA of the CDR3 is TGTGCCAGCTCACCCTCACAGGGGGCGAACAATCAGCCCCAGCATTTT. The chain is built from TRBV18 and TRBJ1-5; 9 bases are shared with TRBD1. The CDR3 loop spans 16 amino acids. From germline, CDR1 is KGHSH and CDR2 LQKENI. The J segment lost 3 bases and the V segment lost 3 bases, leaving 6 bases of the junction unmatched.

J is TRBJ1-1 and V is TRBV7-2; D not resolved. The CDR3 is 15 amino acids. CDR1 and CDR2 (germline): SGHTA, FQGNSA. The V end was cut by 2 bases, the J end by 2 bases, with 12 bases between. The CDR3 is CASSLSLWGNTEAFF. In nucleotides, the CDR3 is TGTGCCAGCAGCTTATCCTTGTGGGGAAACACTGAAGCTTTCTTT. Complete variable domain (other parts from reference TRBV7-2 and TRBJ1-1): GAGVSQSPSNKVTEKGKDVELRCDPISGHTALYWYRQSLGQGLEFLIYFQGNSAPDKSGLPSDRFSAERTGGSVSTLTIQRTQQEDSAVYLCASSLSLWGNTEAFFGQGTRLTVV.

This rearrangement joins TRBV7-2 to TRBJ1-1, with 10 nucleotides matching TRBD1. The germline V gene has CDR1 SGHTA and CDR2 FQGNSA. Trimming removed 7 bases from V and 5 bases from J; junction bases left unmatched: 4. CDR3 length: 13 amino acids. The CDR3: CASNRDRGTEAFF. CDR3 nucleotides: TGTGCCAGCAATAGGGACAGGGGTACTGAAGCTTTCTTT.

This clone is a singleton in its sample. This chain joins TRBV4-2 and TRBJ2-2; 9 nucleotides align to TRBD2. V gave up 3 bases and J gave up 3 bases; unmatched junction bases: 8. Germline V gives CDR1 LGHNA, CDR2 YNFKEQ. The CDR3 has 17 residues. The CDR3 DNA reads as TGTGCCAGCAGCCAGGAAATAGCGGGGGCCGACACCGGGGAGCTGTTTTTT. Its protein product is CASSQEIAGADTGELFF.

The V gene is TRBV7-2, the J gene TRBJ2-4; D unclear. In germline, CDR1 is SGHTA, CDR2 FQGNSA. The germline V and J ends were trimmed by 5 bases and 0 bases, with 11 bases remaining between them. The CDR3 consists of 15 residues. The CDR3 bases are TGTGCCAGCAGCCAAGACGGGTCAGCCAAAAACATTCAGTACTTC. It specifies CASSQDGSAKNIQYF.

The rearrangement links TRBV27 to TRBJ2-1, with TRBD1 matching over 8 bases. Per the germline V gene, CDR1 is MNHEY and CDR2 is SMNVEV (reference sequence). With 6 bases clipped from V and 10 bases from J, the junction kept 14 bases outside the gene matches. This CDR3 region has 15 residues. The CDR3, as DNA: TGTGCCAGCAGCCTCGGACAGGGTAGGTACGGCGAGCAGTTCTTC. It translates to CASSLGQGRYGEQFF.

The chain recombines TRBV6-4 with TRBJ1-5, with D uncertain. Trimming removed 0 bases at V and 2 bases at J, with 5 bases between. The germline V gene has CDR1 MRHNA and CDR2 SNTAGT. The CDR3 loop spans 14 amino acids. In DNA, the CDR3 is TGTGCCAGCAGTGACTCGGAGGGCAATCAGCCCCAGCATTTT. Its protein product is CASSDSEGNQPQHF.

This clone was found once. The rearrangement uses TRBV27 and TRBJ2-3; D gene unclear. CDR1 and CDR2 from the germline V gene are MNHEY and SMNVEV (reference sequence). The V and J ends lost 3 bases and 2 bases respectively, with 9 bases between them. The CDR3 has 14 amino acids. Here the CDR3 reads CASSFGQTTDTQYF. DNA for the CDR3: TGTGCCAGCAGTTTCGGCCAGACCACAGATACGCAGTATTTT.

V gene TRBV5-4 combines with J gene TRBJ1-2, with a tentative D call TRBD1 (5 bases). The V gene's germline CDR1 is SGHNT and CDR2 YYREEE (reference sequence). The V end was cut by 4 bases, the J end by 4 bases, with 17 bases between. CDR3 length: 15 amino acids. The CDR3 nucleotides read TGTGCCAGCAGCCCGGGGGGGGGACCGATCTATGGCTACACCTTC. It encodes CASSPGGGPIYGYTF.

The V call is TRBV11-1, the J call TRBJ2-3; D is undetermined. The CDR3 has 12 residues. V dropped 3 bases and J dropped 2 bases, with 3 bases sitting between them. Germline CDR1 SGHAT, CDR2 FQDESV (reference sequence). The CDR3 coding sequence is TGTGCCAGCAGCTTTCTCACAGATACGCAGTATTTT. The encoded protein is CASSFLTDTQYF.

The chain has TRBV19 and TRBJ2-2; TRBD1 agrees at 9 bases. V was pared by 4 bases and J by 5 bases, with 5 bases of the junction left unmatched. Per germline, CDR1 LNHDA and CDR2 SQIVND (reference sequence). CDR3 size: 15 residues. CDR3 nucleotides: TGTGCCAGTAGTACTGGGACAGGGCGGACCGGGGAGCTGTTTTTT. As protein: CASSTGTGRTGELFF.

The J gene is TRBJ1-1, the V gene TRBV7-3; TRBD1 aligns across 7 bases. In germline, CDR1 is SGHTA, CDR2 FQGTGA. V shed 9 bases, J shed 1 base, and the junction held 8 bases outside the gene matches. The CDR3 spans 14 residues. The CDR3 protein is CASSLTGRNTEAFF. The CDR3 coding sequence is TGTGCCAGTTCTTTGACAGGGCGGAACACTGAAGCTTTCTTT.

The chain is built from TRBV11-2 and TRBJ2-7; the D is unclear. This CDR3 contains 12 residues. With 2 bases removed from V and 4 bases from J, the gap between germline ends came to 6 bases. Germline CDR1 and CDR2: SGHAT and FQNNGV. The CDR3 sequence is CASSLIEYEQYF. In nucleotides, the CDR3 is TGTGCCAGCAGCTTAATAGAGTACGAGCAGTACTTC.

V is TRBV28 and J is TRBJ2-3; perhaps TRBD1 as D (6 bases). The germline V and J ends were trimmed by 7 bases and 6 bases, with 11 bases remaining between them. The CDR3 has 12 amino acids. Germline CDR1 and CDR2: MDHEN and SYDVKM. The CDR3 DNA reads as TGTGCCAGCACCCTCAGGGGCGATACGCAGTATTTT. Protein product: CASTLRGDTQYF.

The chain couples TRBV2 to TRBJ2-1; TRBD1 is a possible D gene (5 bases). The CDR3 covers 13 residues. Trimming took 5 bases from V and 4 from J, leaving 9 bases between them. CDR1 is SNHLY and CDR2 is FYNNEI in the germline V gene. For the CDR3, the DNA is TGTGCCAGCAGTCTTGACAGATACAATGAGCAGTTCTTC. Protein: CASSLDRYNEQFF. The full variable domain, with the rest looked up from reference TRBV2 and TRBJ2-1, is EPEVTQTPSHQVTQMGQEVILRCVPISNHLYFYWYRQILGQKVEFLVSFYNNEISEKSEIFDDQFSVERPDGSNFTLKIRSTKLEDSAMYFCASSLDRYNEQFFGPGTRLTVL.

The V call is TRBV7-9, the J call TRBJ2-3; 7 bases are shared with TRBD1. The germline V gene encodes CDR1 SEHNR and CDR2 FQNEAQ (reference sequence). Trimming at V came to 11 bases and at J to 2 bases, leaving 7 bases not matched to a gene. The CDR3 has 13 amino acids. CDR3 coding DNA: TGTGCCGTCAAGGGGGCGCCCACAGATACGCAGTATTTT. It is translated as CAVKGAPTDTQYF.

The CDR3 sequence: CASSLAQVSSNQPQHF. The CDR3 DNA sequence: TGTGCCAGCAGCTTAGCGCAGGTGTCGAGCAATCAGCCCCAGCATTTT. This chain connects TRBV7-2 to TRBJ1-5; D is undetermined. CDR3 length equals 16 residues. Trimming removed 0 bases from V and 1 base from J, with 10 bases in between. The germline gives CDR1 SGHTA, CDR2 FQGNSA.

The chain recombines TRBV11-2 with TRBJ2-7; D is perhaps TRBD1 or TRBD2 (5 bases each). Trimming pared 5 bases from V and 5 bases from J, leaving 13 bases between. Germline V lookup: CDR1 SGHAT, CDR2 FQNNGV. This CDR3 has 13 amino acids. For the CDR3, the DNA is TGTGCCAGCAGCCGCCGGGACGCGGACGAGCAGTACTTC. Amino acid sequence: CASSRRDADEQYF. The complete variable domain, with remaining parts taken from reference TRBV11-2 and TRBJ2-7, reads EAGVAQSPRYKIIEKRQSVAFWCNPISGHATLYWYQQILGQGPKLLIQFQNNGVVDDSQLPKDRFSAERLKGVDSTLKIQPAKLEDSAVYLCASSRRDADEQYFGPGTRLTVT.

Relative to its sample, this clone is medium-sized. The rearrangement uses TRBV4-2 and TRBJ2-7; TRBD2 matches at 10 bases. The CDR3 totals 17 residues. Trimming took 3 bases from V and 2 from J; bases not matched to a gene: 10. Per the germline V gene, CDR1 is LGHNA and CDR2 is YNFKEQ. The CDR3 is CASSQPLAGGVAYEQYF. The CDR3 DNA reads TGTGCCAGCAGCCAGCCCTTAGCGGGAGGAGTGGCCTACGAGCAGTACTTC.

This chain connects TRBV19 to TRBJ1-3, with D maybe TRBD1 (5 bases). In germline, CDR1 is LNHDA, CDR2 SQIVND (reference sequence). The CDR3 has 13 residues. The V end lost 9 bases, the J end lost 0 bases, and 9 bases lay between the germline ends. DNA for the CDR3: TGTGCCAGCCGACAGACCTCTGGAAACACCATATATTTT. Its translation is CASRQTSGNTIYF.

The chain recombines TRBV7-2 with TRBJ1-3; no reliable D call. Germline V gene lookup returns CDR1 SGHTA and CDR2 FQGNSA. The CDR3 covers 13 residues. V was pared by 1 base and J by 5 bases, with 6 bases between. As DNA, the CDR3 is TGTGCCAGCAGCTTAGGGGGAAGAAACACCATATATTTT. It specifies CASSLGGRNTIYF. Full variable domain (missing parts from reference TRBV7-2 and TRBJ1-3): GAGVSQSPSNKVTEKGKDVELRCDPISGHTALYWYRQSLGQGLEFLIYFQGNSAPDKSGLPSDRFSAERTGGSVSTLTIQRTQQEDSAVYLCASSLGGRNTIYFGEGSWLTVV.

The chain links TRBV6-4 to TRBJ1-6; 10 nucleotides match TRBD1. CDR1 is MRHNA, CDR2 SNTAGT, per germline. V lost 4 bases, J lost 9 bases, and 0 bases stayed unmatched. The CDR3 covers 13 residues. In DNA, the CDR3 is TGTGCCAGCAGTGGACAGGGGGCTTCACCCCTCCACTTT. It is translated as CASSGQGASPLHF.

The chain uses TRBV2 and TRBJ2-7, with 13 positions matching TRBD2. V shed 2 bases and J 4 bases; nucleotides not matched to a gene: 17. Germline V gives CDR1 SNHLY, CDR2 FYNNEI. This CDR3 is 20 amino acids long. Written as DNA, the CDR3 is TGTGCCAGCAGTGAATGGGGGGGACAGGGGCGGACTAGCGGGAGTTACGAGCAGTACTTC. Translated, it gives CASSEWGGQGRTSGSYEQYF. Variable domain in full (rest from reference TRBV2 and TRBJ2-7): EPEVTQTPSHQVTQMGQEVILRCVPISNHLYFYWYRQILGQKVEFLVSFYNNEISEKSEIFDDQFSVERPDGSNFTLKIRSTKLEDSAMYFCASSEWGGQGRTSGSYEQYFGPGTRLTVT.

This clone was seen more than once but under ten times. The chain uses TRBV6-1 and TRBJ1-1; D possibly corresponds to TRBD1 (5 bases). The CDR3 is 13 residues long. Germline V lookup: CDR1 MNHNS, CDR2 SASEGT. V gave up 6 bases and J gave up 6 bases, with 14 bases separating them. The CDR3 loop reads CASRAGYAPEAFF. CDR3 DNA sequence: TGTGCCAGCAGGGCAGGGTATGCCCCTGAAGCTTTCTTT.

This clone was seen more than once but under ten times. The chain uses TRBV2 and TRBJ1-4; 7 bases agree with TRBD1. The V gene's germline CDR1 is SNHLY and CDR2 FYNNEI. The trim removed 7 bases at V and 1 base at J, leaving 9 bases unmatched. The length of the CDR3 is 16 residues. CDR3 in DNA: TGTGCCAGCACCGAAGACAGGGCGGAAACTAATGAAAAACTGTTTTTT. Translation gives CASTEDRAETNEKLFF.

The chain joins TRBV20-1 to TRBJ1-2; 8 bases align to TRBD1. Germline V gene data show CDR1 as DFQATT and CDR2 as SNEGSKA (reference sequence). V shed 5 bases and J 9 bases; nucleotides not matched to a gene: 5. This CDR3 is built from 11 residues. CDR3 DNA: TGCAGTGCTGGACAGGGAGGTAGCTACACCTTC. It yields the protein CSAGQGGSYTF.

There are a few counts of this clone. This chain connects TRBV7-2 to TRBJ1-2; D not resolved. The germline V and J ends were trimmed by 1 base and 6 bases, with 9 bases remaining between them. The length of the CDR3 is 13 residues. Per the germline V gene, CDR1 is SGHTA and CDR2 is FQGNSA. The CDR3 loop reads CASSLEPDDGYTF. CDR3 sequence (DNA): TGTGCCAGCAGCTTAGAGCCAGATGATGGCTACACCTTC.